The 17 T cell receptor beta chains in this list originate from one sample, sequenced in a study of T cell responses to AZD1222 COVID-19 vaccine. Generated by immunoSEQ multiplex PCR, the TCRdb table keeps only in-frame clones and is missing some. The sample has approximately 80,000 clones; around 82% are singletons. Sequences were derived from peripheral blood, sampled on day 0 of AZD1222 vaccination. The receptors derive from an adult in good health.

The V gene is TRBV19, the J gene TRBJ1-1, with D unclear. V was trimmed by 0 bases and J by 1 base, leaving 3 bases between them. Germline CDR1 reads LNHDA; CDR2 reads SQIVND (reference sequence). The CDR3 runs 13 residues. CDR3 region: CASSIEGNTEAFF. The CDR3, as DNA: TGTGCCAGTAGTATAGAAGGGAACACTGAAGCTTTCTTT.

This rearrangement joins TRBV5-1 to TRBJ2-7; TRBD2 matches 7 bases. The germline CDR1 and CDR2 sequences are SGHRS and YFSETQ. J was trimmed by 3 bases and V by 2 bases; bases with no gene match: 5. The CDR3 contains 14 residues. The CDR3 DNA reads as TGCGCCAGCAGCTTCCTGGCGGGGGACTACGAGCAGTACTTC. It specifies CASSFLAGDYEQYF.

The chain combines TRBV2 with TRBJ2-1; 14 bases are shared with TRBD2. The CDR3 extends over 18 amino acids. Looked up from germline, CDR1 is SNHLY and CDR2 is FYNNEI. The trim removed 4 bases at V and 1 base at J, leaving 6 bases unmatched. The CDR3 sequence is CASSGVGTSGRSYNEQFF. In DNA, the CDR3 is TGTGCCAGCAGTGGGGTCGGGACTAGCGGGAGATCCTACAATGAGCAGTTCTTC.

This chain uses TRBV5-1 with TRBJ2-3; possibly TRBD1 or TRBD2 for D (5 bases each). Germline loops: CDR1 SGHRS, CDR2 YFSETQ. The V end was cut by 4 bases, the J end by 4 bases, with 13 bases between. The CDR3 contains 14 residues. CDR3 amino acids: CASSPGTSPDTQYF. The CDR3 DNA is TGCGCCAGCAGCCCGGGGACGTCCCCAGATACGCAGTATTTT.

The chain recombines TRBV18 with TRBJ2-7; D gene unclear. This CDR3 comprises 13 residues. V was pared by 3 bases and J by 0 bases, with 6 bases between. Germline-derived CDR1 and CDR2 are KGHSH and LQKENI. The CDR3 bases are TGTGCCAGCTCACCGCAAGGCTCCTACGAGCAGTACTTC. Its protein is CASSPQGSYEQYF.

The V gene is TRBV25-1, the J gene TRBJ2-5; 10 bases fit TRBD2. The V and J ends lost 6 bases and 1 base, in that order; junction bases with no gene match: 2. The CDR3 has 14 residues. CDR1 and CDR2 (germline): MGHDK, SYGVNS. As DNA, the CDR3 is TGTGCCAGCAGCAAGCGGGAGGGCCAAGAGACCCAGTACTTC. Protein product: CASSKREGQETQYF.

The chain links TRBV6-2 or TRBV6-3 to TRBJ1-2; maybe TRBD1 (5 bases). The CDR3 consists of 16 residues. Between the trimmed V and J ends, which lost 2 bases and 0 bases, there was a span of 13 bases. Germline V gives CDR1 MNHEY, CDR2 SVGEGT. The CDR3 is CASSYPGHGANYGYTF. CDR3 coding DNA: TGTGCCAGCAGTTACCCCGGACACGGAGCTAACTATGGCTACACCTTC.

The chain employs TRBV19 and TRBJ2-3; 10 positions agree with TRBD2. The ends lost 7 bases at V and 0 bases at J; junction bases unmatched: 4. Germline-derived CDR1 and CDR2 are LNHDA and SQIVND (reference sequence). The CDR3 consists of 15 residues. CDR3 nucleotide sequence: TGTGCCAGTACGAAGCGGGGGGGGAGCACAGATACGCAGTATTTT. This translates into CASTKRGGSTDTQYF.

This clone occurred a few times. The chain uses TRBV2 and TRBJ1-1; the D is unclear. Per germline, CDR1 SNHLY and CDR2 FYNNEI. This CDR3 is 14 amino acids long. Trimming left V 6 bases short and J 4 bases short, with 15 bases between. The CDR3 bases are TGTGCCAGCAGGGGTACAACATGGGGCACTGAAGCTTTCTTT. Its protein is CASRGTTWGTEAFF.

This clone was counted only a few times. This chain uses TRBV6-5 with TRBJ2-7, with D perhaps matching TRBD2 (6 bases). The V gene lost 8 bases and the J gene lost 3 bases, with 14 bases spanning the gap. CDR1 is MNHEY and CDR2 is SVGAGI in the germline V gene. This CDR3 is 13 amino acids long. The CDR3 sequence is CASLGAGHYEQYF. Written as DNA, the CDR3 is TGTGCCAGCCTCGGGGCGGGGCACTACGAGCAGTACTTC.

This sequence joins TRBV20-1 and TRBJ2-3; 13 bases line up with TRBD2. The CDR3 has 17 amino acids. Trimming cost V 3 bases and J 2 bases; bases outside gene matches: 8. Germline assignment: CDR1 DFQATT and CDR2 SNEGSKA (reference sequence). CDR3 DNA: TGCAGTGCTAGTGGACTAGCGGGAGTGGGCCACACAGATACGCAGTATTTT. It encodes CSASGLAGVGHTDTQYF.

This clone has only one observation. The chain links TRBV2 to TRBJ2-7; possible D gene TRBD2, 6 bases. V gave up 2 bases and J gave up 5 bases, with 16 bases separating them. Germline loops: CDR1 SNHLY, CDR2 FYNNEI. The CDR3 is 15 amino acids. CDR3: CASSETRERRHEQYF. CDR3 DNA sequence: TGTGCCAGCAGTGAAACGCGGGAACGTAGGCACGAGCAGTACTTC. Supplemented by reference TRBV2 and TRBJ2-7, the full variable domain reads EPEVTQTPSHQVTQMGQEVILRCVPISNHLYFYWYRQILGQKVEFLVSFYNNEISEKSEIFDDQFSVERPDGSNFTLKIRSTKLEDSAMYFCASSETRERRHEQYFGPGTRLTVT.

V usage is TRBV7-9 and J usage is TRBJ1-6; D is unresolved. V lost 6 bases to trimming and J lost 6 bases, with 15 bases between them. The germline V gene encodes CDR1 SEHNR and CDR2 FQNEAQ (reference sequence). CDR3 length: 15 amino acids. The CDR3 nucleotides are TGTGCCAGCAGGGAAGCGGGCAGAATTAATTCACCCCTCCACTTT. Translation: CASREAGRINSPLHF.

This clone came up a few times. The chain carries TRBV9 and TRBJ1-3; D is ambiguous. CDR1 and CDR2 from the germline V gene are SGDLS and YYNGEE. The CDR3 consists of 15 residues. Between the trimmed V and J ends, which lost 0 bases and 0 bases, there was a span of 7 bases. The CDR3 here is CASSVGGPSGNTIYF. CDR3 sequence (DNA): TGTGCCAGCAGCGTAGGAGGGCCCTCTGGAAACACCATATATTTT.

The chain carries TRBV18 and TRBJ1-1, with D hard to call. Per germline, CDR1 KGHSH and CDR2 LQKENI. The V gene lost 3 bases and the J gene lost 2 bases, with 7 bases spanning the gap. The CDR3 consists of 13 residues. The CDR3 is CASSPWGNTEAFF. CDR3 coding DNA: TGTGCCAGCTCACCGTGGGGAAACACTGAAGCTTTCTTT.

Only one count was recorded for this clone. The genes are TRBV2 and TRBJ1-2; the D is unclear. CDR3 size: 11 residues. The germline CDR1 and CDR2 sequences are SNHLY and FYNNEI. V was shortened by 4 bases and J by 8 bases, with 8 bases between the two germline ends. The CDR3 DNA reads as TGTGCCAGCAGTGGACTCTCGGGCTACACCTTC. Its protein is CASSGLSGYTF.

V gene TRBV5-1 combines with J gene TRBJ1-1, with D possibly being TRBD1 (6 bases). This CDR3 is 16 amino acids long. Trimming stripped 0 bases from V and 1 base from J, with 13 bases between. Germline V lookup: CDR1 SGHRS, CDR2 YFSETQ. In DNA, the CDR3 is TGCGCCAGCAGCTTGGTCGGGGGCCGGGGGAACACTGAAGCTTTCTTT. As protein: CASSLVGGRGNTEAFF.